The TCR beta chain described here comes from a study of T cell responses to AZD1222 COVID-19 vaccine. The table lists this clone with a few counts. Deletions cut 6 bases from V and 7 bases from J, with 13 bases between. CDR1 and CDR2 from the germline V gene are MNHEY and SVGAGI. There are 13 residues in the CDR3. Clones were read by immunoSEQ multiplex PCR, and TCRdb kept only the in-frame ones, dropping some. The sample records about 140,000 clones, about nine tenths being singletons. The genes are TRBV6-5 and TRBJ2-1; D call uncertain. The specimen comprised peripheral blood, sampled on day 0 of AZD1222 vaccination. The sequence was collected from an adult in good health. The CDR3 DNA is TGTGCCAGCAGGGACCCCGGTGGTAATGAGCAGTTCTTC. Its protein product is CASRDPGGNEQFF.